These 32 T cell receptor beta chains were all obtained from the same sample, sequenced in a study of T cell repertoires in cytomegalovirus infection. TCRdb reanalysed the reads using MiXCR and keeps one entry per CDR3 protein. The data contain about 110,000 distinct CDR3 sequences, 35% to 50% of them singletons. Antigens of these TCRs are unknown. The source was CD8+ T cells from cultured PBMCs, collected from culture after CMV antigen stimulation. These receptors all come from a human donor in good health (CMV status not recorded). Some clones in this sample may be carry-over from other donors' samples.

This clonotype was recorded at least ten times. This chain joins TRBV4-1 and TRBJ1-1; the match to TRBD1 covers 8 bases. Per the germline V gene, CDR1 is MGHRA and CDR2 is YSYEKL. The CDR3 has 15 amino acids. The trim removed 5 bases at V and 5 bases at J, leaving 10 bases unmatched. The CDR3 region has the DNA TGCGCCAGCAGCAAGAGAGGACAGGGAAGAACTGAAGCTTTCTTT. Encoded protein: CASSKRGQGRTEAFF.

The chain uses TRBV20-1 and TRBJ1-6; D gene unclear. This CDR3 is 13 amino acids long. With 2 bases removed from V and 10 bases from J, the gap between germline ends came to 12 bases. Germline loops: CDR1 DFQATT, CDR2 SNEGSKA (reference sequence). The CDR3 protein is CSARFEGLSPLHF. The CDR3 DNA reads TGCAGTGCTAGATTCGAAGGTTTATCACCCCTCCACTTT.

DNA of the CDR3: TGTGCCAGCGGGGGGGGCGACTACGAGCAGTACTTC. This gives the protein CASGGGDYEQYF. The chain couples TRBV27 to TRBJ2-7; a possible D gene is TRBD2 (7 bases). Germline V gene data show CDR1 as MNHEY and CDR2 as SMNVEV (reference sequence). Between the trimmed V and J ends, which lost 8 bases and 3 bases, there was a span of 11 bases. This CDR3 has 12 residues.

In this sample, this clonotype turned up many times. The V call is TRBV11-2, the J call TRBJ2-1, with D unclear. The germline V and J ends were trimmed by 1 base and 3 bases, with 4 bases remaining between them. Germline CDR1 reads SGHAT; CDR2 reads FQNNGV. The CDR3 length is 13 residues. Here the CDR3 DNA reads TGTGCCAGCAGCTTAGGGGGCTACAATGAGCAGTTCTTC. Protein product: CASSLGGYNEQFF.

This clonotype was picked up a small number of times. The chain recombines TRBV7-9 with TRBJ2-7; D uncertain. Germline V CDR1 and CDR2: SEHNR, FQNEAQ (reference sequence). The CDR3 extends over 14 amino acids. V was clipped by 0 bases and J by 2 bases, with 8 bases between them. The CDR3: CASSLALGPYEQYF. The DNA of the CDR3 is TGTGCCAGCAGCTTAGCCCTGGGTCCCTACGAGCAGTACTTC.

V is TRBV9 and J is TRBJ2-2; 9 bases fit TRBD2. CDR1 is SGDLS, CDR2 YYNGEE, per germline. Losses at the gene ends were 7 bases for V and 6 bases for J; bases not matched to a gene: 7. The CDR3 consists of 14 residues. The CDR3 DNA is TGTGCCAGCGGGGCGGGGGGGACCCCCGGGGAGCTGTTTTTT. The encoded protein is CASGAGGTPGELFF.

This sequence joins TRBV7-3 and TRBJ2-3, with TRBD2 as a possible D gene (7 bases). The V end was cut by 4 bases, the J end by 5 bases, with 16 bases between. The CDR3 loop spans 15 amino acids. Germline CDR1 and CDR2: SGHTA and FQGTGA. The CDR3 loop reads CASSWNGGPIDTQYF. CDR3 coding DNA: TGTGCCAGCAGCTGGAACGGGGGGCCGATAGATACGCAGTATTTT.

In this sample, this clonotype turned up a few times. The chain is built from TRBV19 and TRBJ2-3; tentatively, D is TRBD2 (5 bases). The V gene's germline CDR1 is LNHDA and CDR2 SQIVND (reference sequence). The CDR3 runs to 16 residues. Deletions cut 5 bases from V and 4 bases from J, with 19 bases between. This chain's CDR3 is CASSLNAGGGSDTQYF. CDR3 nucleotide sequence: TGTGCCAGTAGTCTAAACGCAGGAGGCGGGTCAGATACGCAGTATTTT.

This chain links TRBV11-2 with TRBJ2-2; 10 bases match TRBD1. Trimming at V came to 4 bases and at J to 6 bases, leaving 2 bases not matched to a gene. CDR1 SGHAT and CDR2 FQNNGV come from the germline V gene. This CDR3 comprises 14 residues. The CDR3: CASSSGQGSGELFF. The DNA of the CDR3 is TGTGCCAGCAGCTCGGGACAGGGGTCCGGGGAGCTGTTTTTT.

This clonotype has a count of ten or more. This sequence joins TRBV7-2 and TRBJ2-2, with 9 bases aligning to TRBD1. Germline CDR1 reads SGHTA; CDR2 reads FQGNSA. The length of the CDR3 is 16 residues. Losses at the gene ends were 1 base for V and 2 bases for J; bases not matched to a gene: 2. CDR3 DNA: TGTGCCAGCAGCTTAGACAGGGGGCTTAACACCGGGGAGCTGTTTTTT. Protein: CASSLDRGLNTGELFF.

The DNA for the CDR3 is TGTGCCAGCAGCCAAGGAGTCGTCTCCCTATCCGGCACTGAAGCTTTCTTT. Its translation is CASSQGVVSLSGTEAFF. The rearrangement links TRBV3-1 to TRBJ1-1, with unresolved D. CDR1 and CDR2 from the germline V gene are LGHDT and YNNKEL (reference sequence). V was trimmed by 1 base and J by 4 bases, leaving 19 bases between them. The CDR3 contains 17 residues.

This chain joins TRBV12-3 or TRBV12-4 and TRBJ2-3; D gene uncertain. The ends were cut back, 3 bases at V and 5 bases at J, with 9 bases in the middle. The CDR3 is 13 amino acids. The CDR3 DNA is TGTGCCAGCAGTTTTCCCATGGAAGATACGCAGTATTTT. Its translation: CASSFPMEDTQYF.

This rearrangement joins TRBV3-1 to TRBJ1-4; 7 bases map to TRBD1. The CDR3 is 17 amino acids. Trimming cost V 5 bases and J 5 bases; bases outside gene matches: 14. Germline V CDR1 and CDR2: LGHDT, YNNKEL (reference sequence). The CDR3 coding sequence is TGTGCCAGCAGCGCCGGCCCATTAAGGGACAGCAATGAAAAACTGTTTTTT. Translating it yields CASSAGPLRDSNEKLFF.

This clonotype was observed many times. The DNA for the CDR3 is TGCAGTGCTAGAGATTTAAGCGGGGGTGAGCAGTTCTTC. Protein sequence: CSARDLSGGEQFF. The chain carries TRBV20-1 and TRBJ2-1, with 8 bases that match TRBD2. This CDR3 spans 13 amino acids. The V gene end was trimmed by 0 bases and the J gene end by 9 bases; junction bases not matched to a gene: 4. Germline V gives CDR1 DFQATT, CDR2 SNEGSKA (reference sequence).

The CDR3 coding sequence is TGTGCCAGCAGTTTGAGTGTGGAGTCCTACGAGCAGTACTTC. Translation: CASSLSVESYEQYF. The rearrangement joins TRBV27 to TRBJ2-7; D remains unclear. There are 14 residues in the CDR3. CDR1 is MNHEY, CDR2 SMNVEV, per germline (reference sequence). Between the trimmed V and J ends, which lost 3 bases and 1 base, there was a span of 10 bases.

The J gene is TRBJ1-1, the V gene TRBV30; D remains unclear. The CDR3 has 13 amino acids. V was clipped by 3 bases and J by 0 bases, with 8 bases between them. Germline CDR1 reads GTSNPN; CDR2 reads SVGIG (reference sequence). The CDR3 bases are TGTGCCTGGAGAAATCTTTTGAACACTGAAGCTTTCTTT. It yields the protein CAWRNLLNTEAFF.

The sample holds one count of this clonotype. The CDR3 region is CASSILQGVDETQYF. The DNA of the CDR3 is TGTGCCAGCAGCATCCTACAGGGAGTGGATGAGACCCAGTACTTC. This chain uses TRBV7-3 with TRBJ2-5, with D perhaps TRBD1 (6 bases). CDR1 SGHTA and CDR2 FQGTGA come from the germline V gene. The CDR3 is 15 residues long. Trimming left V 5 bases short and J 5 bases short, with 18 bases between. Filled out from reference TRBV7-3 and TRBJ2-5, the complete variable domain reads GAGVSQTPSNKVTEKGKYVELRCDPISGHTALYWYRQSLGQGPEFLIYFQGTGAADDSGLPNDRFFAVRPEGSVSTLKIQRTERGDSAVYLCASSILQGVDETQYFGPGTRLLVL.

This clonotype turned up a few times. The chain joins TRBV12-3 or TRBV12-4 to TRBJ2-2; 8 nucleotides agree with TRBD1. V gave up 0 bases and J gave up 3 bases; unmatched junction bases: 6. The CDR3 consists of 17 residues. In DNA form, the CDR3 reads TGTGCCAGCAGTTTAGCGACGGGACAGGTGTACACCGGGGAGCTGTTTTTT. Translated: CASSLATGQVYTGELFF.

The J gene is TRBJ1-1, the V gene TRBV19; possible D gene TRBD1, 5 bases. V was trimmed by 11 bases and J by 2 bases, leaving 18 bases between them. The CDR3 is made up of 14 amino acids. Germline lookup yields CDR1 LNHDA and CDR2 SQIVND (reference sequence). The CDR3 loop is CACLPGTYNTEAFF. CDR3 DNA: TGTGCCTGTCTCCCCGGGACGTACAACACTGAAGCTTTCTTT.

The chain carries TRBV19 and TRBJ1-1; a weak D match, TRBD1 (5 bases). From germline, CDR1 is LNHDA and CDR2 SQIVND (reference sequence). The CDR3 extends over 14 amino acids. V lost 3 bases, J lost 0 bases, and 8 bases lay in between. CDR3: CASSMGDLNTEAFF. The CDR3 DNA reads as TGTGCCAGTAGTATGGGGGACCTGAACACTGAAGCTTTCTTT.

This clonotype was found many times. The chain recombines TRBV14 with TRBJ2-7; D gene unclear. The CDR3 totals 13 residues. Germline V gives CDR1 SGHDN, CDR2 FVKESK. V was cut by 5 bases and J by 4 bases, with 12 bases left in between. CDR3 DNA sequence: TGTGCCAGCAGCTCAGAGCCCCTATACGAGCAGTACTTC. Translation: CASSSEPLYEQYF.

The rearrangement uses TRBV11-1 and TRBJ2-1; D is ambiguous. This CDR3 has 13 residues. V lost 0 bases to trimming and J lost 10 bases, with 10 bases between them. Germline V lookup: CDR1 SGHAT, CDR2 FQDESV (reference sequence). The CDR3 DNA is TGTGCCAGCAGCTTAGCAGGGTACCGGGAGCAGTTCTTC. This codes for CASSLAGYREQFF.

J is TRBJ1-4 and V is TRBV5-1, with 8 bases matching TRBD1. The CDR3 spans 14 residues. V shed 1 base, J shed 4 bases, and the junction held 0 bases outside the gene matches. Per germline, CDR1 SGHRS and CDR2 YFSETQ. CDR3 sequence reads: CASSLTGGNEKLFF. CDR3 DNA sequence: TGCGCCAGCAGCTTGACAGGGGGTAATGAAAAACTGTTTTTT.

This clonotype was recorded many times. The chain links TRBV6-1 to TRBJ1-1; D not certain. The CDR3 runs 13 residues. Germline V lookup: CDR1 MNHNS, CDR2 SASEGT. With 7 bases removed from V and 1 base from J, the gap between germline ends came to 10 bases. The CDR3 DNA is TGTGCCAGCACTCCGGGTACGAACACTGAAGCTTTCTTT. Its translation is CASTPGTNTEAFF.

This clonotype was counted only a few times. The chain is built from TRBV2 and TRBJ2-7, with D possibly being TRBD1 (6 bases). V was shortened by 5 bases and J by 2 bases, with 16 bases between the two germline ends. Germline CDR1 SNHLY, CDR2 FYNNEI. The CDR3 spans 15 residues. The DNA for the CDR3 is TGTGCCAGCAGTTGGGACACTGAGTTCCCCTACGAGCAGTACTTC. Amino acids: CASSWDTEFPYEQYF.

J is TRBJ1-5 and V is TRBV12-3 or TRBV12-4; perhaps TRBD1 as D (6 bases). Between the trimmed V and J ends, which lost 3 bases and 7 bases, there was a span of 13 bases. The CDR3 totals 14 residues. The CDR3 spells CASSFGGQLQPQHF. DNA of the CDR3: TGTGCCAGCAGTTTTGGGGGCCAGCTCCAGCCCCAGCATTTT.

The gene calls are TRBV7-2 and TRBJ1-1; 9 bases match TRBD1. The CDR3 has 16 residues. The J segment lost 3 bases and the V segment lost 4 bases, leaving 9 bases of the junction unmatched. Germline CDR1 reads SGHTA; CDR2 reads FQGNSA. CDR3 amino acids: CASSSFGQGRDTEAFF. Here the CDR3 DNA reads TGTGCCAGCAGCTCCTTCGGACAGGGGAGGGACACTGAAGCTTTCTTT.

The chain recombines TRBV12-3 or TRBV12-4 with TRBJ2-7; TRBD1 agrees at 9 bases. Trimming removed 6 bases from V and 5 bases from J; junction bases left unmatched: 8. The CDR3 has 14 residues. Written as DNA, the CDR3 is TGTGCCAGCAGGGGGACAGGGCATCAACACGAGCAGTACTTC. Protein sequence: CASRGTGHQHEQYF.

The J gene is TRBJ2-2, the V gene TRBV14; D gene ambiguous. This CDR3 has 12 amino acids. Trimming cost V 0 bases and J 9 bases, with 5 bases left between them. CDR1 SGHDN and CDR2 FVKESK come from the germline V gene. CDR3 sequence: CASSQDRWELFF. The CDR3 DNA is TGTGCCAGCAGCCAAGATAGATGGGAGCTGTTTTTT.

This rearrangement joins TRBV12-3 or TRBV12-4 to TRBJ1-1; maybe TRBD1 (5 bases). The ends were cut back, 7 bases at V and 11 bases at J, with 26 bases in the middle. The CDR3 totals 15 residues. The DNA for the CDR3 is TGTGCCAGCACCCCATTCGGGGGAAAACCGACTGGGGCTTTCTTT. Its protein product is CASTPFGGKPTGAFF.

This clonotype showed up just a few times. The chain has TRBV27 and TRBJ1-2; D is uncertain. The CDR3 runs 13 residues. CDR1 is MNHEY and CDR2 is SMNVEV in the germline V gene (reference sequence). V was pared by 5 bases and J by 2 bases, with 9 bases between. CDR3 sequence reads: CASSETPNYGYTF. The DNA for the CDR3 is TGTGCCAGCAGTGAGACACCCAACTATGGCTACACCTTC.

This clonotype occurred once. The chain links TRBV19 to TRBJ1-6; 8 bases map to TRBD1. CDR1 LNHDA and CDR2 SQIVND come from the germline V gene (reference sequence). Trimming cost V 10 bases and J 10 bases; bases outside gene matches: 6. The CDR3 contains 12 residues. The DNA for the CDR3 is TGTGCCATTGGACAGGGCGGATCACCCCTCCACTTT. This sequence encodes CAIGQGGSPLHF.